The 9 T cell receptor beta chains given below trace back to one sample, sequenced in a study of cytomegalovirus exposure and HLA in healthy donors. PCR used 60 Vbeta primers and 13 Jbeta primers. Clones were read by immunoSEQ multiplex PCR, and TCRdb kept only the in-frame ones, dropping some. This sample carries 95,000 to 150,000 clones, 77% of them seen once, and the ten largest clones take around 13%. Sequencing was done on a sample of PBMCs. These receptors were collected from a woman aged 40 to 49 in good health and CMV-seropositive.

The chain couples TRBV5-1 to TRBJ2-7; 9 bases map to TRBD2. Germline V CDR1 and CDR2: SGHRS, YFSETQ. The length of the CDR3 is 15 residues. With V trimmed by 0 bases and J by 3 bases, 4 bases remained unmatched. As DNA, the CDR3 is TGCGCCAGCAGCTTGGCGCGGACTAGCGACTACGAGCAGTACTTC. Translated, it gives CASSLARTSDYEQYF.

This clone was counted a single time. V usage is TRBV7-2 and J usage is TRBJ2-1; 7 bases fit TRBD2. The CDR3 runs to 15 residues. The trim removed 4 bases at V and 3 bases at J, leaving 6 bases unmatched. Germline lookup yields CDR1 SGHTA and CDR2 FQGNSA. The CDR3 bases are TGTGCCAGCAGCTCAACCGGGACTAACTACAATGAGCAGTTCTTC. Protein sequence: CASSSTGTNYNEQFF.

The chain carries TRBV19 and TRBJ2-5; 7 nucleotides align to TRBD2. With 6 bases clipped from V and 5 bases from J, the junction kept 12 bases outside the gene matches. Per germline, CDR1 LNHDA and CDR2 SQIVND (reference sequence). CDR3 length: 15 residues. CDR3 in amino acids: CASRTKGLDTETQYF. The CDR3 DNA follows: TGTGCCAGTAGAACGAAAGGACTAGACACTGAGACCCAGTACTTC.

The V call is TRBV5-4, the J call TRBJ2-7; 7 bases agree with TRBD1. In germline, CDR1 is SGHNT, CDR2 YYREEE (reference sequence). The CDR3 contains 15 residues. V shed 1 base and J 2 bases; nucleotides not matched to a gene: 6. CDR3 nucleotide sequence: TGTGCCAGCAGCTTGTCTCCAGGGGGTACCTACGAGCAGTACTTC. Its translation is CASSLSPGGTYEQYF.

The rearrangement links TRBV7-2 to TRBJ2-5, with TRBD2 matching 7 bases. Trimming removed 4 bases from V and 2 bases from J; junction bases left unmatched: 1. There are 13 residues in the CDR3. The germline V gene encodes CDR1 SGHTA and CDR2 FQGNSA. The chain's CDR3 is CASSSGLQETQYF. In nucleotides, the CDR3 is TGTGCCAGCAGCTCGGGACTACAAGAGACCCAGTACTTC.

This clone was counted once. The V and J genes are TRBV18 and TRBJ2-2; a possible D gene is TRBD2 (6 bases). The V gene lost 5 bases and the J gene lost 4 bases, with 14 bases spanning the gap. Looked up from germline, CDR1 is KGHSH and CDR2 is LQKENI. The CDR3 sequence is 15 residues long. CDR3 loop: CASSSGTGGTGELFF. For the CDR3, the DNA is TGTGCCAGCTCATCCGGGACTGGGGGCACCGGGGAGCTGTTTTTT.

This clone was detected a few times. The rearrangement links TRBV28 to TRBJ2-6; possibly TRBD1 for D (6 bases). This CDR3 comprises 17 residues. Trimming took 7 bases from V and 0 from J, leaving 16 bases between them. The V gene's germline CDR1 is MDHEN and CDR2 SYDVKM. CDR3 DNA sequence: TGTGCCAGCACCCGCCCTACAGGGCTCTCTGGGGCCAACGTCCTGACTTTC. The encoded protein is CASTRPTGLSGANVLTF.

The count of this clone is one. This chain uses TRBV9 with TRBJ1-2; the D gene is possibly TRBD1 (5 bases). V dropped 4 bases and J dropped 4 bases, with 14 bases sitting between them. CDR3 length: 14 residues. CDR1 is SGDLS, CDR2 YYNGEE, per germline. The CDR3 reads CASSPRWGGYGYTF. CDR3 DNA: TGTGCCAGCAGCCCCAGATGGGGGGGCTATGGCTACACCTTC.

V gene TRBV29-1 combines with J gene TRBJ2-4, with 8 nucleotides matching TRBD1. The CDR3 is made up of 11 amino acids. The germline CDR1 and CDR2 sequences are SQVTM and ANQGSEA. V lost 4 bases and J lost 7; bases outside the gene matches: 0. CDR3 sequence: CSVGTGNIQYF. The CDR3 DNA follows: TGCAGCGTTGGGACAGGGAACATTCAGTACTTC.